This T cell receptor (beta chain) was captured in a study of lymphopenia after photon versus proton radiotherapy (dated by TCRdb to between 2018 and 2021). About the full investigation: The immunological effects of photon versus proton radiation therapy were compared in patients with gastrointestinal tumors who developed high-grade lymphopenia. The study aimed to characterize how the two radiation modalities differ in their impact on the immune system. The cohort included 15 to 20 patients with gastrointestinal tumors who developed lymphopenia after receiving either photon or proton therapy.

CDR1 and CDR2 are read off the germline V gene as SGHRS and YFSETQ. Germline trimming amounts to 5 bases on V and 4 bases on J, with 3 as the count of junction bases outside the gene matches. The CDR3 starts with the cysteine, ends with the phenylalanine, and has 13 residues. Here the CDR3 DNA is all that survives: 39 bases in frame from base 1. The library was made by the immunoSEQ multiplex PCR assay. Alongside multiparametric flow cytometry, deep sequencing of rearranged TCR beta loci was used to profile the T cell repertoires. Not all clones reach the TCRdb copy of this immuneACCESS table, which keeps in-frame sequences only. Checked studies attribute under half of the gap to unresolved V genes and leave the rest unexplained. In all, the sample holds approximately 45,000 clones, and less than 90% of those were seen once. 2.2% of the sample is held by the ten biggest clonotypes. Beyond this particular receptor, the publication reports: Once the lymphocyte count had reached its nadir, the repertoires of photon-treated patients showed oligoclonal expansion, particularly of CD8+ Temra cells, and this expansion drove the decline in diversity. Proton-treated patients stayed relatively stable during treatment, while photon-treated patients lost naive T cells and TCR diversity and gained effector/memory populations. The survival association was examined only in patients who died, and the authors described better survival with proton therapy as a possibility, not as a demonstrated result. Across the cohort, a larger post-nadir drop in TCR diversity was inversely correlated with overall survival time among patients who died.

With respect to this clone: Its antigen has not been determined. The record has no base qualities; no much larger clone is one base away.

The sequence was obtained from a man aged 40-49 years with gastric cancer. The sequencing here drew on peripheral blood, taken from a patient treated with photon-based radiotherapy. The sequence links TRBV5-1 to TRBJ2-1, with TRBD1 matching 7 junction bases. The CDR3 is CASRGTEYNEQFF. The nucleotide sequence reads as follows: TGCGCCAGCAGGGGGACAGAATACAATGAGCAGTTCTTC.